One and the same sample provided the 16 T cell receptor beta chains below, sequenced in a study of blood T cell repertoires in COVID-19. Here immunoSEQ multiplex PCR was the method, and the copy in TCRdb shows in-frame clones only, minus some. The table has some 200,000 clones, around nine tenths seen once. The sequenced sample consisted of peripheral blood. The receptors stem from a man younger than 35 with active or convalescent COVID-19.

The rearrangement joins TRBV7-9 to TRBJ1-4; the D gene is possibly TRBD1 (6 bases). V shed 5 bases and J shed 8 bases, with 18 bases lying between them. The V gene's germline CDR1 is SEHNR and CDR2 FQNEAQ (reference sequence). The CDR3 loop spans 15 amino acids. The CDR3, as DNA: TGTGCCAGCAGCCCAGGGGCCAGGCTGGGGGAAAAACTGTTTTTT. Translation: CASSPGARLGEKLFF.

Written as DNA, the CDR3 is TGCGCCAGCAGCAAGAGCTCCTATAATTCACCCCTCCACTTT. Its protein is CASSKSSYNSPLHF. The rearrangement uses TRBV5-1 and TRBJ1-6; D remains ambiguous. V was pared by 4 bases and J by 0 bases, with 5 bases between. Germline assignment: CDR1 SGHRS and CDR2 YFSETQ. The CDR3 length is 14 residues.

The rearrangement links TRBV3-1 (or the pseudogene TRBV3-2) to TRBJ1-6; 7 bases match TRBD1. This CDR3 is built from 14 residues. The germline V gene has CDR1 LGHDT and CDR2 YNNKEL (reference sequence). J was trimmed by 8 bases and V by 4 bases; bases with no gene match: 5. CDR3 DNA sequence: TGTGCCAGCAGCCCAGGGGGATCGGATTCACCCCTCCACTTT. Translation: CASSPGGSDSPLHF.

The J gene is TRBJ2-7, the V gene TRBV29-1; the match to TRBD2 covers 7 bases. The CDR3 has 13 residues. The J segment lost 0 bases and the V segment lost 7 bases, leaving 6 bases of the junction unmatched. Germline lookup yields CDR1 SQVTM and CDR2 ANQGSEA. In DNA form, the CDR3 reads TGCAGCGCCTTTGGACTAGACTCCTACGAGCAGTACTTC. This sequence encodes CSAFGLDSYEQYF.

The V and J genes are TRBV2 and TRBJ1-2; D might be TRBD1 (6 bases). Per the germline V gene, CDR1 is SNHLY and CDR2 is FYNNEI. Trimming pared 3 bases from V and 5 bases from J, leaving 13 bases between. The CDR3 is 14 amino acids. CDR3 protein: CASSEAGGLYGYTF. The CDR3 region has the DNA TGTGCCAGCAGTGAGGCGGGGGGCTTGTATGGCTACACCTTC.

This rearrangement joins TRBV27 to TRBJ1-2, with a tentative D call TRBD1 (5 bases). V shed 5 bases and J shed 0 bases, with 10 bases lying between them. The germline V gene encodes CDR1 MNHEY and CDR2 SMNVEV (reference sequence). CDR3 length: 14 residues. In nucleotides, the CDR3 is TGTGCCAGCAGTCCGGGAGGGGCTAACTATGGCTACACCTTC. Amino acids: CASSPGGANYGYTF.

The chain couples TRBV13 to TRBJ2-1, with 12 bases fitting TRBD2. The V gene end was trimmed by 3 bases and the J gene end by 7 bases; junction bases not matched to a gene: 4. Germline lookup yields CDR1 PRHDT and CDR2 FYEKMQ (reference sequence). This CDR3 contains 15 residues. The CDR3 DNA follows: TGTGCCAGCAGCTTGGCAACTAGCGGGAGGAATGAGCAGTTCTTC. This encodes CASSLATSGRNEQFF.

The chain couples TRBV6-5 to TRBJ2-2, with D tentatively TRBD1 (6 bases). CDR3 size: 14 residues. Germline CDR1 and CDR2: MNHEY and SVGAGI. V was trimmed by 8 bases and J by 3 bases, leaving 13 bases between them. CDR3 DNA sequence: TGTGCCAGCCTGAGCGGACAGCACACCGGGGAGCTGTTTTTT. It yields the protein CASLSGQHTGELFF.

A few counts support this clone. The CDR3 protein is CASRPWQGGTGELFF. CDR3 in DNA: TGTGCCAGTAGACCGTGGCAGGGCGGCACCGGGGAGCTGTTTTTT. The chain carries TRBV7-8 and TRBJ2-2, with D possibly being TRBD1 (5 bases). The CDR3 contains 15 residues. Trimming pared 9 bases from V and 4 bases from J, leaving 18 bases between. Looked up from germline, CDR1 is SGHVS and CDR2 is FQNEAQ.

This clone was seen just once. V gene TRBV2 combines with J gene TRBJ2-5, with 9 bases aligning to TRBD2. Germline lookup yields CDR1 SNHLY and CDR2 FYNNEI. V lost 7 bases, J lost 4 bases, and 13 bases stayed unmatched. The CDR3 contains 16 residues. The CDR3 here is CASKERGGRVRETQYF. CDR3 bases: TGTGCCAGCAAAGAAAGGGGCGGGAGGGTGCGAGAGACCCAGTACTTC.

The chain has TRBV9 and TRBJ2-2; 7 bases line up with TRBD1. This CDR3 is built from 15 residues. The germline CDR1 and CDR2 sequences are SGDLS and YYNGEE. The trim removed 3 bases at V and 0 bases at J, leaving 2 bases unmatched. The CDR3 spells CASSEGQPNTGELFF. The CDR3 coding sequence is TGTGCCAGCAGCGAGGGACAGCCGAACACCGGGGAGCTGTTTTTT.

This clone was observed a few times. The J gene is TRBJ2-1, the V gene TRBV7-7, with TRBD2 identical over 7 bases. The CDR3 covers 17 residues. The V gene's germline CDR1 is SSHAT and CDR2 FNYEAQ (reference sequence). The junction had 16 bases not matched to a gene; V was cut back by 2 bases and J by 9 bases. CDR3 DNA: TGTGCCAGCAGCTTAAGCGATTCCGGACTAGGTATAGGTGAGCAGTTCTTC. The encoded protein is CASSLSDSGLGIGEQFF.

V usage is TRBV10-2 and J usage is TRBJ1-6; 9 nucleotides match TRBD1. In germline, CDR1 is WSHSY, CDR2 SAAADI. The CDR3 totals 15 residues. V shed 2 bases and J 9 bases; nucleotides not matched to a gene: 5. CDR3 protein: CASSENRDRVSPLHF. For the CDR3, the DNA is TGCGCCAGCAGTGAGAACCGGGACAGGGTTTCACCCCTCCACTTT.

The chain has TRBV11-3 and TRBJ1-1; a weak D match, TRBD1 (5 bases). V gave up 5 bases and J gave up 0 bases, with 7 bases separating them. CDR3 size: 13 residues. The germline V gene has CDR1 SGHNT and CDR2 YENEEA. The CDR3 DNA follows: TGTGCCAGCAGCGGGGGGGTGAACACTGAAGCTTTCTTT. Translated: CASSGGVNTEAFF. Together with reference TRBV11-3 and TRBJ1-1, the CDR3 gives the full variable domain: EAGVVQSPRYKIIEKKQPVAFWCNPISGHNTLYWYLQNLGQGPELLIRYENEEAVDDSQLPKDRFSAERLKGVDSTLKIQPAELGDSAVYLCASSGGVNTEAFFGQGTRLTVV.

The chain couples TRBV28 to TRBJ1-2; D call uncertain. V was pared by 3 bases and J by 5 bases, with 10 bases between. From germline, CDR1 is MDHEN and CDR2 SYDVKM. CDR3 size: 13 residues. The CDR3 nucleotides read TGTGCCAGCAGTTTGGGCCTGAAGTATGGCTACACCTTC. Translating it yields CASSLGLKYGYTF.

This clone came up a few times. The V and J genes are TRBV11-3 and TRBJ2-7; D not certain. V was shortened by 0 bases and J by 3 bases, with 9 bases between the two germline ends. Germline CDR1 SGHNT, CDR2 YENEEA. CDR3 length equals 14 residues. The CDR3 reads CASSLDPQNYEQYF. The CDR3 nucleotides read TGTGCCAGCAGCTTAGATCCGCAGAACTACGAGCAGTACTTC.